Below are 26 T cell receptor beta chains sequenced from a single sample in a study of low-dose radiotherapy and immunotherapy resistance in tumors. The time point was: before trial treatment. TRAV- and TRBV-specific primers were used for first-strand cDNA, which covered alpha and beta chains. With a V-primer adapter and a constant-region primer, TCRs were amplified for about 22 PCR cycles. From the reads, TCRdb called clonotypes with MiXCR, one entry per CDR3 protein. The sample consists of 100,000 or so distinct CDR3 sequences, 9.4% of them appearing once. The source was PBMCs, collected before treatment. The source of these receptors is a male donor with prostate cancer.

This clonotype appeared many times. The J gene is TRBJ2-3, the V gene TRBV14; 11 nucleotides line up with TRBD2. Losses at the gene ends were 4 bases for V and 7 bases for J; bases not matched to a gene: 10. The CDR3 has 16 residues. Germline V gene sequence: CDR1 SGHDN, CDR2 FVKESK. The CDR3 DNA reads TGTGCCAGCAGCCCGCTGACTAGCGGGACCCTTCATACGCAGTATTTT. It is translated as CASSPLTSGTLHTQYF.

This clonotype was seen at least ten times. The chain uses TRBV3-1 and TRBJ2-1, with D perhaps given as TRBD1 or TRBD2 (5 bases each). V lost 5 bases to trimming and J lost 10 bases, with 12 bases between them. Germline V gives CDR1 LGHDT, CDR2 YNNKEL (reference sequence). The CDR3 runs 12 residues. The CDR3: CASSEPGTEQFF. The CDR3 DNA is TGTGCCAGCAGCGAACCCGGGACGGAGCAGTTCTTC.

This clonotype was counted at least ten times. The J gene is TRBJ1-5, the V gene TRBV7-2; 7 bases are a match to TRBD1. Germline CDR1 and CDR2: SGHTA and FQGNSA. Losses at the gene ends were 5 bases for V and 0 bases for J; bases not matched to a gene: 10. This CDR3 is built from 17 residues. The CDR3 DNA sequence: TGTGCCAGCAGCCCATTCAGACAGGGCAGTAGCAATCAGCCCCAGCATTTT. Protein product: CASSPFRQGSSNQPQHF.

This clonotype was seen at least ten times. J is TRBJ1-1 and V is TRBV18; D uncertain. The CDR3 contains 15 residues. In germline, CDR1 is KGHSH, CDR2 LQKENI. The germline V and J ends were trimmed by 3 bases and 0 bases, with 11 bases remaining between them. CDR3 region: CASSPPARMNTEAFF. The CDR3 region has the DNA TGTGCCAGCTCACCCCCGGCCCGTATGAACACTGAAGCTTTCTTT.

This clonotype was counted at least ten times. The V and J genes are TRBV18 and TRBJ2-3; TRBD1 is a possible D gene (6 bases). This CDR3 is 15 amino acids long. Germline CDR1 is KGHSH and CDR2 is LQKENI. V was trimmed by 4 bases and J by 2 bases, leaving 13 bases between them. CDR3 loop: CASSLNRADTDTQYF. The CDR3 DNA reads TGTGCCAGCTCACTCAACAGGGCGGACACAGATACGCAGTATTTT.

This clonotype was seen many times. The chain joins TRBV28 to TRBJ2-1, with 7 bases aligning to TRBD1. After removal of 5 bases from V and 9 bases from J, the junction contained 10 bases not matched to a gene. CDR1 is MDHEN and CDR2 is SYDVKM in the germline V gene. This CDR3 has 14 amino acids. CDR3 amino acids: CASSPSGGWVEQFF. CDR3 nucleotide sequence: TGTGCCAGCAGTCCATCAGGGGGTTGGGTTGAGCAGTTCTTC.

Many counts were recorded for this clonotype. The V and J genes are TRBV5-1 and TRBJ2-7, with 9 bases lining up with TRBD1. The CDR3 totals 15 residues. Germline-derived CDR1 and CDR2 are SGHRS and YFSETQ. J was trimmed by 3 bases and V by 0 bases; bases with no gene match: 4. The CDR3, as DNA: TGCGCCAGCAGCTTGGCCCCGGGACAGGGCTACGAGCAGTACTTC. Translated: CASSLAPGQGYEQYF.

The sample holds many counts of this clonotype. The J gene is TRBJ2-2, the V gene TRBV9; TRBD1 aligns across 9 bases. CDR3 length: 15 amino acids. Trimming at V came to 1 base and at J to 6 bases, leaving 4 bases not matched to a gene. The germline V gene encodes CDR1 SGDLS and CDR2 YYNGEE. CDR3 sequence (DNA): TGTGCCAGCAGCGTAAGGACAGGGGTATCCGGGGAGCTGTTTTTT. Its protein product is CASSVRTGVSGELFF.

This clonotype was counted at least ten times. The V gene is TRBV9, the J gene TRBJ2-7; TRBD1 matches at 8 bases. V trimming: 4 bases; J trimming: 6 bases; junction bases outside the gene matches: 9. Germline-derived CDR1 and CDR2 are SGDLS and YYNGEE. CDR3 length: 14 amino acids. CDR3 residues: CASSTRTGTSEQYF. The CDR3 DNA follows: TGTGCCAGCAGCACCCGGACAGGGACGAGCGAGCAGTACTTC. Supplemented by reference TRBV9 and TRBJ2-7, the full variable domain reads DSGVTQTPKHLITATGQRVTLRCSPRSGDLSVYWYQQSLDQGLQFLIQYYNGEERAKGNILERFSAQQFPDLHSELNLSSLELGDSALYFCASSTRTGTSEQYFGPGTRLTVT.

V and J are TRBV9 and TRBJ2-1; maybe TRBD1 (6 bases). Trimming cost V 0 bases and J 5 bases, with 12 bases left between them. CDR3 length equals 15 residues. From germline, CDR1 is SGDLS and CDR2 YYNGEE. DNA for the CDR3: TGTGCCAGCAGCGTAGGGCAGGGGCCGCACAATGAGCAGTTCTTC. It yields the protein CASSVGQGPHNEQFF.

As regards this clonotype: A far bigger clonotype differs at one base, so this is likely a read error. The V and J genes are TRBV6-6 and TRBJ2-7, with TRBD2 identical over 7 bases. Germline V gene lookup returns CDR1 MNHNY and CDR2 SVGAGI (reference sequence). V gave up 4 bases and J gave up 2 bases; unmatched junction bases: 8. The CDR3 loop spans 15 amino acids. Here the CDR3 reads CASSSSGNGAYEQYF. DNA of the CDR3: TGTGCCAGCAGTTCAAGCGGGAACGGGGCCTACGAGCAGTACTTC.

This clonotype appeared many times. This rearrangement joins TRBV15 to TRBJ2-5; 10 positions agree with TRBD2. The CDR3 runs to 16 residues. Germline V gene sequence: CDR1 LNHNV, CDR2 YYDKDF (reference sequence). Trimming at V came to 0 bases and at J to 4 bases, leaving 5 bases not matched to a gene. CDR3 DNA sequence: TGTGCCACCAGCAGAGATCTAGCGGGAGTAGGAGAGACCCAGTACTTC. It translates to CATSRDLAGVGETQYF.

This clonotype was counted ten times or more. J is TRBJ2-2 and V is TRBV5-1; TRBD1 matches at 8 bases. The CDR3 is made up of 14 amino acids. V lost 6 bases to trimming and J lost 6 bases; unmatched junction nucleotides: 7. CDR1 is SGHRS, CDR2 YFSETQ, per germline. CDR3 region: CASTPDRAAGELFF. CDR3 DNA: TGCGCCAGCACCCCGGACAGGGCGGCCGGGGAGCTGTTTTTT.

Ten or more counts support this clonotype. The chain links TRBV11-2 to TRBJ2-5; tentative D call: TRBD1 (6 bases). Per the germline V gene, CDR1 is SGHAT and CDR2 is FQNNGV. This CDR3 spans 14 amino acids. The V gene lost 5 bases and the J gene lost 2 bases, with 12 bases spanning the gap. The chain's CDR3 is CASSPTGQQETQYF. The CDR3 region has the DNA TGTGCCAGCAGCCCGACCGGACAGCAAGAGACCCAGTACTTC.

This clonotype was seen ten or more times. The gene calls are TRBV21-1 and TRBJ1-1; TRBD1 was called by the table and not checked on the DNA. TRBV21-1 is flagged as a pseudogene. There are 14 residues in the CDR3. The CDR3 reads CASSPDRSRTEAFF. CDR3 DNA: TGTGCCAGCAGCCCCGACAGAAGCAGGACTGAAGCTTTCTTT.

The genes are TRBV28 and TRBJ1-1; tentatively, D is TRBD1 (5 bases). The CDR3 sequence is 15 residues long. The germline V gene encodes CDR1 MDHEN and CDR2 SYDVKM. V lost 5 bases, J lost 4 bases, and 17 bases lay in between. As DNA, the CDR3 is TGTGCCAGCAGTGTTTCAGGGCTTACGGGCACTGAAGCTTTCTTT. As protein: CASSVSGLTGTEAFF.

The table lists this clonotype with many counts. The V gene is TRBV20-1, the J gene TRBJ2-7; the D call may be TRBD1 or TRBD2 (5 bases each). The V and J ends lost 3 bases and 7 bases respectively, with 13 bases between them. The CDR3 consists of 12 residues. In germline, CDR1 is DFQATT, CDR2 SNEGSKA (reference sequence). This chain's CDR3 is CSASRGVGEQYF. The CDR3 DNA is TGCAGTGCTAGTCGAGGGGTGGGAGAGCAGTACTTC.

This chain uses TRBV2 with TRBJ2-1; D gene uncertain. Germline V lookup: CDR1 SNHLY, CDR2 FYNNEI. V was pared by 7 bases and J by 2 bases, with 15 bases between. This CDR3 region has 15 residues. In DNA form, the CDR3 reads TGTGCCAGCACACTAACACTCGTTACCTACAATGAGCAGTTCTTC. This gives the protein CASTLTLVTYNEQFF.

This clonotype was detected many times. This chain connects TRBV6-6 to TRBJ2-5, with TRBD2 matching over 12 bases. The CDR3 covers 16 residues. J lost 5 bases, V lost 2 bases, and 6 bases had no gene match. Looked up from germline, CDR1 is MNHNY and CDR2 is SVGAGI (reference sequence). The CDR3 region has the DNA TGTGCCAGCAGTTACCTGACTAGCGGGAGAGGGGAGACCCAGTACTTC. Translated, it gives CASSYLTSGRGETQYF.

The table lists this clonotype with many counts. This rearrangement joins TRBV12-3 or TRBV12-4 to TRBJ1-1; D is ambiguous. V lost 5 bases, J lost 10 bases, and 11 bases lay in between. CDR3 length: 11 amino acids. CDR3 sequence reads: CASSRSWIAFF. In nucleotides, the CDR3 is TGTGCCAGCAGTCGCAGCTGGATAGCTTTCTTT.

The table lists this clonotype with many counts. The chain joins TRBV4-2 to TRBJ2-3; D not certain. V was shortened by 0 bases and J by 1 base, with 8 bases between the two germline ends. The CDR3 covers 15 residues. Germline values: CDR1 LGHNA, CDR2 YNFKEQ. As DNA, the CDR3 is TGTGCCAGCAGCCAAGAATGGCTCGGCACAGATACGCAGTATTTT. Its protein product is CASSQEWLGTDTQYF.

Remarks on this clonotype: This sequence is one base from a far larger clone and is likely a read error. The chain links TRBV5-8 to TRBJ2-3; a possible D gene is TRBD1 (6 bases). Germline-derived CDR1 and CDR2 are SGHTS and YDEGEE. V dropped 6 bases and J dropped 0 bases, with 11 bases sitting between them. This CDR3 comprises 14 residues. The DNA for the CDR3 is TGTGCCAGCAACCAGGGGACCAGCACAGATACGCAGTATTTT. Translated: CASNQGTSTDTQYF.

The table lists this clonotype with a few counts. V usage is TRBV6-5 and J usage is TRBJ2-3; D could derive from TRBD1 or TRBD2 (5 bases each). Looked up from germline, CDR1 is MNHEY and CDR2 is SVGAGI. CDR3 length: 13 amino acids. V was cut by 6 bases and J by 6 bases, with 13 bases left in between. The CDR3 loop reads CASSQRGLDTQYF. The CDR3 coding sequence is TGTGCCAGCAGCCAGAGGGGTTTGGATACGCAGTATTTT.

This clonotype was seen many times. The gene calls are TRBV5-1 and TRBJ1-1, with 8 positions matching TRBD1. V shed 4 bases and J 5 bases; nucleotides not matched to a gene: 4. The CDR3 is made up of 13 amino acids. CDR1 SGHRS and CDR2 YFSETQ come from the germline V gene. CDR3 region: CASSLTGETEAFF. The CDR3 DNA reads as TGCGCCAGCAGCCTGACAGGGGAAACTGAAGCTTTCTTT.

This clonotype was seen ten or more times. This rearrangement joins TRBV6-2 or TRBV6-3 to TRBJ2-5; 12 positions agree with TRBD2. Germline assignment: CDR1 MNHEY and CDR2 SVGEGT. The CDR3 runs 15 residues. V was pared by 6 bases and J by 5 bases, with 7 bases of the junction left unmatched. For the CDR3, the DNA is TGTGCCAGCAGACGCGGACTAGCGGGAATGGAGACCCAGTACTTC. Residues: CASRRGLAGMETQYF.

This clonotype appeared many times. V usage is TRBV6-6 and J usage is TRBJ1-2, with D possibly matching TRBD1 (5 bases). The V gene's germline CDR1 is MNHNY and CDR2 SVGAGI (reference sequence). The CDR3 extends over 15 amino acids. V was trimmed by 2 bases and J by 6 bases, leaving 16 bases between them. Here the CDR3 reads CASSYPGTERNGYTF. CDR3 sequence (DNA): TGTGCCAGCAGTTACCCAGGGACCGAGCGGAATGGCTACACCTTC.